The rows below give T cell receptor beta chains drawn from one sample of a study of blood T cell repertoires in COVID-19. The table came from immunoSEQ multiplex PCR; TCRdb's copy has only in-frame clones and leaves some out. The table includes about 160,000 clones, approximately 92% detected once. The sequenced sample consisted of peripheral blood. All receptors come from a man younger than 45 with COVID-19, enrolled during active disease. CDR3s include the opening cysteine and the closing phenylalanine or tryptophan. Each record gives: J gene, V gene, clone size, D gene, CDR3 protein, CDR3 DNA. The D gene is left open where the match is weak. The size entry is marked missing in some rows and otherwise reads once, few, many or a size class.

>TRBJ2-5|TRBV28|.|TRBD2
CATGLAVDQETQYF
TGTGCCACCGGACTAGCGGTCGACCAAGAGACCCAGTACTTC
>TRBJ1-4|TRBV15|.|.
CATSRDLQEKLFF
TGTGCCACCAGCAGAGACCTACAGGAAAAACTGTTTTTT
>TRBJ1-2|TRBV4-2|.|TRBD1
CASSQEAGQGLYGYTF
TGTGCCAGCAGCCAAGAGGCGGGACAGGGACTCTATGGCTACACCTTC
>TRBJ1-5|TRBV4-1|.|.
CASSQDGQGSRNQPQHF
TGCGCCAGCAGCCAAGATGGGCAGGGTAGTCGCAATCAGCCCCAGCATTTT
>TRBJ2-3|TRBV24-1|.|TRBD2
CATSPLAASTDTQYF
TGTGCCACCAGTCCCCTAGCGGCTAGCACAGATACGCAGTATTTT
>TRBJ1-5|TRBV5-6|.|TRBD1
CASSVGTGSNQPQHF
TGTGCCAGCAGCGTGGGGACAGGGAGCAATCAGCCCCAGCATTTT
>TRBJ1-2|TRBV19|.|TRBD1
CASSIAGRQGYGYTF
TGTGCCAGTAGTATAGCAGGCCGACAGGGATATGGCTACACCTTC
>TRBJ2-6|TRBV7-9|.|.
CASSWAPGANVLTF
TGTGCCAGCAGCTGGGCCCCTGGGGCCAACGTCCTGACTTTC
>TRBJ1-2|TRBV6-5|.|.
CAGRPNIAPHYGYTF
TGTGCCGGCAGGCCGAATATAGCCCCTCACTATGGCTACACCTTC
>TRBJ1-1|TRBV29-1|.|.
CSVERLTLRPEAFF
TGCAGCGTTGAACGACTGACCCTAAGACCAGAAGCTTTCTTT
>TRBJ1-6|TRBV4-2|.|.
CASSQDQDWAYNSPLHF
TGTGCCAGCAGCCAAGATCAGGATTGGGCCTATAATTCACCCCTCCACTTT
>TRBJ2-2|TRBV3-1/TRBV3-2|.|.
CASNPRGSLLFGELFF
TGTGCCAGCAACCCCAGGGGCAGCCTTCTTTTCGGGGAGCTGTTTTTT
>TRBJ1-1|TRBV28|.|.
CASSFRNTEAFF
TGTGCCAGCAGCTTTAGGAACACTGAAGCTTTCTTT
>TRBJ2-7|TRBV27|few|TRBD1
CASSPRQGSYEQYF
TGTGCCAGCAGTCCCAGACAGGGTTCCTACGAGCAGTACTTC
>TRBJ1-1|TRBV27|.|TRBD1
CASSLWGQAWNTEAFF
TGTGCCAGCAGTTTATGGGGACAGGCTTGGAACACTGAAGCTTTCTTT
>TRBJ1-4|TRBV9|.|.
CASSVREGNEKLFF
TGTGCCAGCAGCGTCAGGGAGGGGAATGAAAAACTGTTTTTT
>TRBJ1-2|TRBV27|.|.
CASSLSWAAGPGSYGYTF
TGTGCCAGCAGTTTGAGTTGGGCGGCAGGGCCAGGATCCTATGGCTACACCTTC
>TRBJ2-7|TRBV27|.|TRBD2
CASSLIPGGTYEQYF
TGTGCCAGCAGTTTAATTCCGGGGGGAACCTACGAGCAGTACTTC
>TRBJ2-1|TRBV5-1|.|TRBD2
CASSLLAGLYNEQFF
TGCGCCAGCAGCCTACTAGCGGGCCTATACAATGAGCAGTTCTTC
>TRBJ2-5|TRBV27|.|TRBD2
CASSLLSGTIPETQYF
TGTGCCAGCAGTTTGCTTAGCGGGACCATTCCGGAGACCCAGTACTTC
>TRBJ1-5|TRBV27|.|.
CASSLSRADNQPQHF
TGTGCCAGCAGTTTATCGAGGGCGGACAATCAGCCCCAGCATTTT
>TRBJ1-2|TRBV24-1|.|TRBD1
CATSDFGTGYGYTF
TGTGCCACCAGTGATTTTGGGACAGGATATGGCTACACCTTC
>TRBJ2-7|TRBV30|.|TRBD1
CAGTGGSPYEQYF
TGTGCCGGGACAGGGGGTTCACCCTACGAGCAGTACTTC
>TRBJ2-1|TRBV27|.|.
CASSPRNSGEQFF
TGTGCCAGCAGTCCTAGAAACAGCGGTGAGCAGTTCTTC
>TRBJ1-5|TRBV6-1|.|.
CASSDPLRQRGNQPQHF
TGTGCCAGCAGTGACCCTCTTCGACAGCGGGGCAATCAGCCCCAGCATTTT
>TRBJ1-6|TRBV7-2|.|.
CASSVTRSGLNSPLHF
TGTGCCAGCAGCGTAACTCGGAGTGGTCTGAATTCACCCCTCCACTTT
>TRBJ2-1|TRBV7-7|.|TRBD1
CASSLVQGAGEQFF
TGTGCCAGCAGCTTGGTGCAGGGGGCCGGAGAGCAGTTCTTC
>TRBJ1-4|TRBV6-5|.|TRBD1
CASSHTGTGNEKLFF
TGTGCCAGCAGTCACACCGGGACAGGGAACGAAAAACTGTTTTTT
>TRBJ2-7|TRBV29-1|.|.
CSVTPGYSNEQYF
TGCAGCGTTACGCCAGGGTATTCGAACGAGCAGTACTTC
>TRBJ2-7|TRBV7-2|.|.
CASSTQDGGEQYF
TGTGCCAGCAGCACGCAGGATGGGGGGGAGCAGTACTTC
>TRBJ2-5|TRBV5-1|.|TRBD1
CASSVWTGVSETQYF
TGCGCCAGCAGCGTGTGGACAGGGGTATCTGAGACCCAGTACTTC
>TRBJ1-4|TRBV5-4|.|.
CASSSDRRNEKLFF
TGTGCCAGCAGCTCGGACAGAAGAAATGAAAAACTGTTTTTT
>TRBJ2-7|TRBV6-2/TRBV6-3|once|.
CASSSITGDFSYEQYF
TGTGCCAGCAGTTCTATCACAGGGGACTTCTCCTACGAGCAGTACTTC